The next 29 T cell receptor beta chains were all read from a single sample in a study of neoadjuvant nivolumab and ipilimumab in lung cancer. TCRdb's table, derived via immunoSEQ multiplex PCR, lists solely in-frame clones and lacks some. The sample has about 30,000 clones; roughly 90% are singletons. This specimen was peripheral blood, taken after neoadjuvant nivolumab, alone or with ipilimumab, at or shortly before surgery. Receptors were obtained from an adult with non-small cell lung cancer.

The chain joins TRBV7-2 to TRBJ1-2; the D is unclear. Germline CDR1 reads SGHTA; CDR2 reads FQGNSA. The CDR3 has 14 amino acids. Trimming took off 1 base at V and 6 bases at J, with 12 bases between the two ends. CDR3 region: CASSLVVNADGYTF. CDR3 nucleotide sequence: TGTGCCAGCAGCTTAGTCGTGAATGCTGATGGCTACACCTTC.

The V call is TRBV2, the J call TRBJ1-1, with 10 positions matching TRBD1. Germline V CDR1 and CDR2: SNHLY, FYNNEI. This CDR3 has 16 amino acids. The V and J ends lost 6 bases and 1 base, in that order; junction bases with no gene match: 8. CDR3 residues: CASSPGTGDRNTEAFF. DNA of the CDR3: TGTGCCAGCAGCCCCGGGACAGGGGACCGGAACACTGAAGCTTTCTTT.

The chain carries TRBV6-5 and TRBJ2-7; D possibly matches TRBD1 or TRBD2 (5 bases each). CDR3 length: 15 residues. Germline CDR1 reads MNHEY; CDR2 reads SVGAGI. V lost 0 bases to trimming and J lost 0 bases, with 9 bases between them. The CDR3 coding sequence is TGTGCCAGCAGTTACTCGGCAGGGAGCTCCTACGAGCAGTACTTC. Translating gives CASSYSAGSSYEQYF.

J is TRBJ2-7 and V is TRBV6-1; D call uncertain. V shed 5 bases and J shed 7 bases, with 12 bases lying between them. Germline V gene lookup returns CDR1 MNHNS and CDR2 SASEGT. This CDR3 has 12 residues. Here the CDR3 DNA reads TGTGCCAGCAGTTTAAGAATGGGGGAGCAGTACTTC. Translation: CASSLRMGEQYF.

The chain uses TRBV5-1 and TRBJ2-2, with a possible D match to TRBD2 (5 bases). V was clipped by 3 bases and J by 5 bases, with 11 bases between them. CDR1 SGHRS and CDR2 YFSETQ come from the germline V gene. There are 14 residues in the CDR3. CDR3 protein: CASSWWELTGELFF. In nucleotides, the CDR3 is TGCGCCAGCAGCTGGTGGGAGCTTACCGGGGAGCTGTTTTTT.

The chain couples TRBV6-5 to TRBJ1-2; the match to TRBD1 covers 9 bases. The CDR3 loop spans 13 amino acids. The junction had 6 bases not matched to a gene; V was cut back by 6 bases and J by 7 bases. Germline V lookup: CDR1 MNHEY, CDR2 SVGAGI. CDR3 coding DNA: TGTGCCAGCAGGCCGGGACAGGGAATTGGCTACACCTTC. This codes for CASRPGQGIGYTF.

The CDR3 sequence is CASSPGTYTNETNTIYF. In DNA, the CDR3 is TGTGCCAGCAGCCCTGGGACCTATACTAACGAGACAAACACCATATATTTT. The chain links TRBV7-6 to TRBJ1-3; TRBD1 is a possible D gene (5 bases). V lost 5 bases to trimming and J lost 6 bases, with 23 bases between them. Germline CDR1 SGHVS, CDR2 FNYEAQ. CDR3 length: 17 amino acids.

The rearrangement joins TRBV7-9 to TRBJ1-5, with D maybe TRBD1 (5 bases). This CDR3 is built from 18 residues. Trimming pared 0 bases from V and 5 bases from J, leaving 20 bases between. Germline V gene sequence: CDR1 SEHNR, CDR2 FQNEAQ (reference sequence). This CDR3 is CASSLAKGAGRLDQPQHF. The CDR3 region has the DNA TGTGCCAGCAGCTTAGCGAAGGGAGCAGGGAGGCTTGATCAGCCCCAGCATTTT.

This CDR3 reads CAISAGTDSYEQYF. The CDR3 coding sequence is TGTGCCATCAGCGCCGGGACGGACTCCTACGAGCAGTACTTC. The rearrangement joins TRBV10-3 to TRBJ2-7; D possibly uses TRBD1 or TRBD2 (5 bases each). The CDR3 totals 14 residues. Trimming shortened V by 6 bases and J by 0 bases, and 12 bases separated the two germline ends. Germline V gene sequence: CDR1 ENHRY, CDR2 SYGVKD.

The rearrangement joins TRBV4-2 to TRBJ1-1, with D hard to call. The CDR3 is 14 residues long. The V and J ends lost 0 bases and 5 bases respectively, with 10 bases between them. The V gene's germline CDR1 is LGHNA and CDR2 YNFKEQ. The CDR3 DNA follows: TGTGCCAGCAGCCAAGATAGGAGAGAGACTGAAGCTTTCTTT. The encoded protein is CASSQDRRETEAFF.

The chain joins TRBV6-4 to TRBJ2-1; D unresolved. CDR1 and CDR2 from the germline V gene are MRHNA and SNTAGT. This CDR3 spans 12 amino acids. V lost 5 bases and J 6 bases, leaving 8 bases between the germline ends. The CDR3 here is CASSRLPNEQFF. CDR3 in DNA: TGTGCCAGCAGTCGTCTTCCCAATGAGCAGTTCTTC.

The chain combines TRBV7-6 with TRBJ1-2; no reliable D call. Germline loops: CDR1 SGHVS, CDR2 FNYEAQ. The V end lost 5 bases, the J end lost 2 bases, and 6 bases lay between the germline ends. This CDR3 spans 12 amino acids. For the CDR3, the DNA is TGTGCCAGCAGCGGACGGAACTATGGCTACACCTTC. This gives the protein CASSGRNYGYTF.

The chain has TRBV18 and TRBJ1-1; possible D gene TRBD1, 5 bases. The germline gives CDR1 KGHSH, CDR2 LQKENI. V gave up 6 bases and J gave up 6 bases, with 17 bases separating them. The CDR3 is made up of 14 amino acids. CDR3 amino acids: CASSLKSREAEAFF. CDR3 coding DNA: TGTGCCAGCTCCCTAAAAAGCAGGGAGGCTGAAGCTTTCTTT.

This clone came up a few times. The chain has TRBV11-2 and TRBJ2-2, with TRBD2 as a possible D gene (6 bases). The length of the CDR3 is 18 residues. With 1 base removed from V and 5 bases from J, the gap between germline ends came to 20 bases. Germline V gene sequence: CDR1 SGHAT, CDR2 FQNNGV. The CDR3 DNA reads as TGTGCCAGCAGCTTAGGAGGGAGGTGGGGCGAAGTAACCGGGGAGCTGTTTTTT. Protein sequence: CASSLGGRWGEVTGELFF. Full variable domain (outside the CDR3, taken from reference TRBV11-2 and TRBJ2-2): EAGVAQSPRYKIIEKRQSVAFWCNPISGHATLYWYQQILGQGPKLLIQFQNNGVVDDSQLPKDRFSAERLKGVDSTLKIQPAKLEDSAVYLCASSLGGRWGEVTGELFFGEGSRLTVL.

V usage is TRBV29-1 and J usage is TRBJ2-2, with D possibly TRBD2 on 5 matching bases. Deletions cut 3 bases from V and 6 bases from J, with 11 bases between. CDR1 and CDR2 from the germline V gene are SQVTM and ANQGSEA. There are 13 residues in the CDR3. This chain's CDR3 is CSVEATSSGELFF. For the CDR3, the DNA is TGCAGCGTTGAGGCCACTAGTTCCGGGGAGCTGTTTTTT.

Only a few counts were recorded for this clone. The chain carries TRBV18 and TRBJ2-7; 8 bases are shared with TRBD1. Germline values: CDR1 KGHSH, CDR2 LQKENI. J gave up 0 bases and V 5 bases, and 6 bases lay outside the gene matches. The CDR3 spans 15 residues. CDR3 residues: CASSLTGTGSYEQYF. Here the CDR3 DNA reads TGTGCCAGCTCATTAACCGGGACAGGCTCCTACGAGCAGTACTTC.

The rearrangement links TRBV6-1 to TRBJ2-7; 8 bases match TRBD1. This CDR3 has 16 amino acids. CDR1 is MNHNS and CDR2 is SASEGT in the germline V gene. The trim removed 3 bases at V and 3 bases at J, leaving 10 bases unmatched. The CDR3 DNA follows: TGTGCCAGCAGTGAGAAGGGGACAGGACGGGGCTACGAGCAGTACTTC. This translates into CASSEKGTGRGYEQYF.

This chain joins TRBV6-6 and TRBJ1-2, with TRBD1 identical over 7 bases. CDR1 is MNHNY and CDR2 is SVGAGI in the germline V gene (reference sequence). This CDR3 is built from 15 residues. J gave up 3 bases and V 4 bases, and 8 bases lay outside the gene matches. CDR3 DNA: TGTGCCAGCAGTTCCAACAGGGGTCAAGACTATGGCTACACCTTC. This codes for CASSSNRGQDYGYTF.

This chain uses TRBV6-1 with TRBJ1-2, with 7 bases aligning to TRBD1. V trimming: 7 bases; J trimming: 2 bases; junction bases outside the gene matches: 4. Germline V gene lookup returns CDR1 MNHNS and CDR2 SASEGT. The CDR3 sequence is 13 residues long. As DNA, the CDR3 is TGTGCCAGCATTCCGACAGGGAACTATGGCTACACCTTC. As protein: CASIPTGNYGYTF.

In this sample, this clone turned up a few times. The rearrangement uses TRBV5-4 and TRBJ2-3; 7 bases match TRBD1. The CDR3 loop spans 16 amino acids. The V gene end was trimmed by 2 bases and the J gene end by 1 base; junction bases not matched to a gene: 7. Germline CDR1 SGHNT, CDR2 YYREEE (reference sequence). The CDR3 here is CASSLKQGFRTDTQYF. The CDR3 region has the DNA TGTGCCAGCAGCTTAAAACAGGGGTTCCGCACAGATACGCAGTATTTT.

J is TRBJ1-1 and V is TRBV5-5; D uncertain. The germline CDR1 and CDR2 sequences are SGHKS and YYEKEE (reference sequence). The CDR3 sequence is 13 residues long. With 0 bases removed from V and 4 bases from J, the gap between germline ends came to 7 bases. The CDR3 coding sequence is TGTGCCAGCAGCTTGGCCTACAGCACTGAAGCTTTCTTT. It yields the protein CASSLAYSTEAFF.

The chain couples TRBV27 to TRBJ2-2; the D call may be TRBD1 or TRBD2 (5 bases each). CDR1 is MNHEY and CDR2 is SMNVEV in the germline V gene (reference sequence). The CDR3 runs to 15 residues. V lost 3 bases and J 5 bases, leaving 13 bases between the germline ends. CDR3 in amino acids: CASSFRGVGTGELFF. CDR3 nucleotide sequence: TGTGCCAGCAGTTTTAGAGGGGTAGGGACCGGGGAGCTGTTTTTT.

In its sample, this clone was seen a few times. The rearrangement joins TRBV5-4 to TRBJ2-1, with D possibly TRBD2 on 5 matching bases. Trimming removed 5 bases at V and 2 bases at J, with 14 bases between. CDR1 SGHNT and CDR2 YYREEE come from the germline V gene (reference sequence). The CDR3 length is 15 residues. The CDR3 DNA sequence: TGTGCCAGCAGATCCGCGGGCGAACCCTACAATGAGCAGTTCTTC. Protein product: CASRSAGEPYNEQFF.

This rearrangement joins TRBV20-1 to TRBJ1-1, with 8 bases identical to TRBD1. Germline V CDR1 and CDR2: DFQATT, SNEGSKA (reference sequence). The CDR3 consists of 11 residues. After removal of 5 bases from V and 7 bases from J, the junction contained 3 bases not matched to a gene. CDR3 DNA sequence: TGCAGTGCTCCCGACAGGGGTGAAGCTTTCTTT. It yields the protein CSAPDRGEAFF.

This clone appeared a few times. This rearrangement joins TRBV5-6 to TRBJ2-1; the match to TRBD2 covers 7 bases. With V trimmed by 6 bases and J by 4 bases, 16 bases remained unmatched. CDR1 is SGHDT and CDR2 is YYEEEE in the germline V gene. The CDR3 sequence is 17 residues long. CDR3 nucleotides: TGTGCCAGCACTCTTCAGACGCAGCGGGGTATTTACAATGAGCAGTTCTTC. Its protein is CASTLQTQRGIYNEQFF.

This clone was counted a single time. The chain uses TRBV7-2 and TRBJ1-1; TRBD1 might be the D (6 bases). Looked up from germline, CDR1 is SGHTA and CDR2 is FQGNSA. Trimming shortened V by 3 bases and J by 5 bases, and 13 bases separated the two germline ends. The length of the CDR3 is 14 residues. The CDR3 here is CASSFGGARTEAFF. CDR3 nucleotide sequence: TGTGCCAGCAGCTTCGGGGGCGCGAGGACTGAAGCTTTCTTT. Combining the CDR3 with reference TRBV7-2 and TRBJ1-1 gives the whole variable domain GAGVSQSPSNKVTEKGKDVELRCDPISGHTALYWYRQSLGQGLEFLIYFQGNSAPDKSGLPSDRFSAERTGGSVSTLTIQRTQQEDSAVYLCASSFGGARTEAFFGQGTRLTVV.

J is TRBJ2-1 and V is TRBV5-1, with TRBD2 identical over 13 bases. Per germline, CDR1 SGHRS and CDR2 YFSETQ. The V gene end was trimmed by 2 bases and the J gene end by 8 bases; junction bases not matched to a gene: 4. The CDR3 extends over 15 amino acids. This CDR3 is CASSLLAGGPHEQFF. As DNA, the CDR3 is TGCGCCAGCAGCTTACTAGCGGGAGGGCCGCATGAGCAGTTCTTC.

A single count supports this clone. The chain carries TRBV7-6 and TRBJ2-1; unclear D gene. Between the trimmed V and J ends, which lost 6 bases and 6 bases, there was a span of 12 bases. This CDR3 comprises 13 residues. Per germline, CDR1 SGHVS and CDR2 FNYEAQ. CDR3 amino acids: CASSSTLTNEQFF. CDR3 bases: TGTGCCAGCAGTTCTACCCTAACCAATGAGCAGTTCTTC.

The V gene is TRBV9, the J gene TRBJ2-2; 8 positions match TRBD1. This CDR3 has 17 amino acids. V dropped 0 bases and J dropped 1; count of bases not matched to a gene: 5. Per the germline V gene, CDR1 is SGDLS and CDR2 is YYNGEE. CDR3 sequence reads: CASSVALQGGNTGELFF. CDR3 DNA sequence: TGTGCCAGCAGCGTAGCGTTACAGGGGGGGAACACCGGGGAGCTGTTTTTT. The full variable domain, completed using reference TRBV9 and TRBJ2-2, is DSGVTQTPKHLITATGQRVTLRCSPRSGDLSVYWYQQSLDQGLQFLIQYYNGEERAKGNILERFSAQQFPDLHSELNLSSLELGDSALYFCASSVALQGGNTGELFFGEGSRLTVL.